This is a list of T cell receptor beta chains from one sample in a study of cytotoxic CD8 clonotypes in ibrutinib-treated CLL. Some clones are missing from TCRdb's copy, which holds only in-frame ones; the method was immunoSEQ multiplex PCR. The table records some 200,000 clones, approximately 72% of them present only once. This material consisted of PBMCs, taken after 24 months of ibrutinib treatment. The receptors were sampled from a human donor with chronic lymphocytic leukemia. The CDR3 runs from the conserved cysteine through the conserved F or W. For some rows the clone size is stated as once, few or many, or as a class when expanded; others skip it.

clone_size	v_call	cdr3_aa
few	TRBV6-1	CAIIYTEAFF
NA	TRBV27	CASSPTGYRYNEQFF
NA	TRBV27	CASSSPQGTQYF
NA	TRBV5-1	CASSLDGWGQGALSYGYTF
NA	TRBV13	CASPGAGNTEAFF
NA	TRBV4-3	CASSQGFGGAEAFF
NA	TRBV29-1	CSAMTAGGYNEQFF
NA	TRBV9	CASSPPSGEQFF
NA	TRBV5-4	CASSSDYSYEQYF
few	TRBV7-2	CASSLAISGGQPQHF
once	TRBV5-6	CASSYSYEQYF
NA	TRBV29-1	CSVRGPANTGELFF
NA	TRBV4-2	CASSPKLPGQINEQFF
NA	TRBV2	CASTPRERDVNEQFF
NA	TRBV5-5	CASSLDRNTYGYTF
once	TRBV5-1	CASSPGTGNQPQHF
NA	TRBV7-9	CASSLRTGGNNEQYF
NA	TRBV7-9	CASSLAAEGYEQYF
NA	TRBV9	CASSETSGRVPGELFF
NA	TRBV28	CASSQYRDRRNTIYF
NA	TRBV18	CASSPPGQGVDTQYF
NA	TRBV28	CASSLHALRNYGYTF
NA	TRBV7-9	CASSTRKVQKNEKLFF
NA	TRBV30	CAWSSQLKFRPYGYTF
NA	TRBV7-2	CASSLSLAGELFF
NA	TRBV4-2	CASSHQPGQGTDTQYF
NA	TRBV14	CASSQENRGDEQFF
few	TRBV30	CAWSVQGAYGYTF
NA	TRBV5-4	CASSLGPGTTYEQYF
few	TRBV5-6	CASSLVLSGELFF
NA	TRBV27	CASKQGRVGGYTF
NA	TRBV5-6	CASSTRVYTGELFF
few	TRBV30	CAWSRTGGTDTQYF
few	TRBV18	CASSRGQAASTDTQYF
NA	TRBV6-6	CASSYSSGYYEQYF
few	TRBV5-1	CASSFRDASTDTQYF
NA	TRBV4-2	CASSQGQQETQYF
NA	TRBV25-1	CASSGNAGSSYNEQFF
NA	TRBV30	CAWSTDSNEKLFF
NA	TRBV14	CASSRGALDYGYTF
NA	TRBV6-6	CASSDYGSQVYEQYF
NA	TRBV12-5	CASGRGTEAFF
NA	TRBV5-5	CASSLVGGYTGELFF
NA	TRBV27	CASSETLAGGPREQFF
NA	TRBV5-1	CASSWDRGSGYTF
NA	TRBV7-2	CASKPTNFYEQYF
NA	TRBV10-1	CASSEVSRDLFDEQFF
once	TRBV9	CASSASGSATDTQYF
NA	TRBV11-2	CASSPDQTDRGAEETQYF
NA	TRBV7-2	CASSSRQGTNEKLFF
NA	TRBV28	CASYRGRRAGELFF